This T cell receptor beta chain emerged from a study of blood T cell repertoires in COVID-19. Turning to the study itself: Sites across the United States, Italy and Spain contributed samples from acute and convalescent COVID-19. T cells, B-cell-depleted T cells, or PBMCs supplied cDNA or gDNA.

The assay was immunoSEQ multiplex PCR, and TCRdb's table has in-frame clones only and misses some. The repertoire holds about 160,000 clones, with 70% to 90% as singletons. Germline V CDR1 and CDR2: SGDLS, YYNGEE. The V end was cut by 4 bases, the J end by 3 bases, with 15 bases between. This CDR3 is 15 amino acids long. The V call is TRBV9, the J call TRBJ2-3; tentative D call: TRBD2 (6 bases). The sample consisted of PBMCs or T cells enriched from blood (not recorded which). The sequence derives from a woman in her forties or fifties who had recovered from COVID-19. The CDR3 DNA reads TGTGCCAGCAGCTTAGTAGGAGGGGTGACAGATACGCAGTATTTT. It is translated as CASSLVGGVTDTQYF. Supplemented by reference TRBV9 and TRBJ2-3, the full variable domain reads DSGVTQTPKHLITATGQRVTLRCSPRSGDLSVYWYQQSLDQGLQFLIQYYNGEERAKGNILERFSAQQFPDLHSELNLSSLELGDSALYFCASSLVGGVTDTQYFGPGTRLTVL.